The source of this TCR beta chain is a study of T cell repertoires in cytomegalovirus infection. TCRdb fed the reads into MiXCR, producing one record per CDR3 protein. The table records hundreds of thousands of distinct CDR3 sequences, roughly a quarter of them present only once. CDR3 length: 14 amino acids. V lost 3 bases, J lost 4 bases, and 11 bases lay in between. Germline V lookup: CDR1 SGHTA, CDR2 FQGNSA. This clonotype was observed at least ten times. V and J are TRBV7-2 and TRBJ2-3, with D maybe TRBD1 (5 bases). Sequenced input: CD8+ T cells from PBMCs. The sequence was collected from a human donor in good health (CMV status not recorded). Some clones in this sample may be carry-over from other donors' samples. The CDR3 spells CASSLLQGPDTQYF. CDR3 coding DNA: TGTGCCAGCAGCTTGCTGCAGGGCCCAGATACGCAGTATTTT.